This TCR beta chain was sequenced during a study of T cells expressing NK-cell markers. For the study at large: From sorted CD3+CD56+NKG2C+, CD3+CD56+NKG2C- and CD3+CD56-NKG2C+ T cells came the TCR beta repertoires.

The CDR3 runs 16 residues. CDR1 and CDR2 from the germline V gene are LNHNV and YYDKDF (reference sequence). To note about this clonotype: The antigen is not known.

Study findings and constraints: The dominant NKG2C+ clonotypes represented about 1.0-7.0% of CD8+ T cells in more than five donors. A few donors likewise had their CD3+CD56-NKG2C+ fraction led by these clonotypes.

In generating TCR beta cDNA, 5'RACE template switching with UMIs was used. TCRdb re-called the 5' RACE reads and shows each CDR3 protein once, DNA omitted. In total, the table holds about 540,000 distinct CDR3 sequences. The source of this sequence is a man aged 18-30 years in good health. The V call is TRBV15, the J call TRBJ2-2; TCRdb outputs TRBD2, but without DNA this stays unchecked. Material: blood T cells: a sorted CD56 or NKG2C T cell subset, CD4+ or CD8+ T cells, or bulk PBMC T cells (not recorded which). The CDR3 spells CATSRTSGVNTGELFF.